These 26 T cell receptor beta chains were sequenced from one sample in a study of T cell repertoires in cytomegalovirus infection. TCRdb fed the reads into MiXCR, producing one record per CDR3 protein. The table lists about 450,000 distinct CDR3 sequences, approximately 31% of them singletons. Sequencing was done on a sample of PBMCs. All receptors derive from a human donor in good health (CMV status not recorded). Some clones in this sample may be carry-over from other donors' samples.

This clonotype was picked up many times. V is TRBV7-8 and J is TRBJ1-5; D is unclear. The length of the CDR3 is 15 residues. Germline V CDR1 and CDR2: SGHVS, FQNEAQ. The V and J ends lost 1 base and 4 bases respectively, with 11 bases between them. In DNA, the CDR3 is TGTGCCAGCAGCTTAGAGGGCAGATCAAATCAGCCCCAGCATTTT. As protein: CASSLEGRSNQPQHF.

J is TRBJ2-1 and V is TRBV6-4; TRBD1 matches 10 bases. This CDR3 comprises 16 residues. Germline V gene lookup returns CDR1 MRHNA and CDR2 SNTAGT. V lost 5 bases, J lost 8 bases, and 12 bases stayed unmatched. For the CDR3, the DNA is TGTGCCAGCAGTCCCCAGGGGACAGGGGTTGCGGATGAGCAGTTCTTC. Translated: CASSPQGTGVADEQFF.

The chain uses TRBV18 and TRBJ2-7; D call uncertain. Germline assignment: CDR1 KGHSH and CDR2 LQKENI. The CDR3 spans 15 residues. V dropped 3 bases and J dropped 0 bases, with 12 bases sitting between them. The CDR3 protein is CASSPGDTRSYEQYF. For the CDR3, the DNA is TGTGCCAGCTCACCTGGAGACACTCGCTCCTACGAGCAGTACTTC.

The chain employs TRBV6-6 and TRBJ1-1; D call uncertain. The CDR3 extends over 13 amino acids. CDR1 and CDR2 from the germline V gene are MNHNY and SVGAGI (reference sequence). Trimming left V 2 bases short and J 2 bases short, with 6 bases between. The CDR3 loop is CASSYTDNTEAFF. In DNA form, the CDR3 reads TGTGCCAGCAGTTACACGGATAACACTGAAGCTTTCTTT.

This chain connects TRBV7-8 to TRBJ2-5; D possibly matches TRBD1 or TRBD2 (5 bases each). The germline V gene has CDR1 SGHVS and CDR2 FQNEAQ. V was shortened by 4 bases and J by 5 bases, with 23 bases between the two germline ends. The CDR3 is 17 residues long. The CDR3 nucleotides read TGTGCCAGCAGCTCTTACAGTCGGGGTAGGACACATGAGACCCAGTACTTC. Residues: CASSSYSRGRTHETQYF.

This clonotype appeared a few times. CDR3 residues: CASSQEGVALTPHYEQYF. The CDR3, as DNA: TGTGCCAGCAGCCAAGAGGGGGTGGCTCTCACTCCCCACTACGAGCAGTACTTC. The gene calls are TRBV14 and TRBJ2-7, with D perhaps being TRBD1 or TRBD2 (5 bases each). Trimming left V 0 bases short and J 3 bases short, with 21 bases between. This CDR3 is 18 amino acids long. Germline values: CDR1 SGHDN, CDR2 FVKESK. The full variable domain, rest sourced from reference TRBV14 and TRBJ2-7, is EAGVTQFPSHSVIEKGQTVTLRCDPISGHDNLYWYRRVMGKEIKFLLHFVKESKQDESGMPNNRFLAERTGGTYSTLKVQPAELEDSGVYFCASSQEGVALTPHYEQYFGPGTRLTVT.

This clonotype was counted only a few times. V is TRBV20-1 and J is TRBJ1-2, with D hard to call. Germline V gives CDR1 DFQATT, CDR2 SNEGSKA (reference sequence). V was clipped by 4 bases and J by 0 bases, with 9 bases between them. The CDR3 extends over 13 amino acids. The CDR3 DNA is TGCAGTGCTACCAGGAGTTCTAACTATGGCTACACCTTC. It specifies CSATRSSNYGYTF.

The gene calls are TRBV20-1 and TRBJ2-2, with D perhaps TRBD1 or TRBD2 (6 bases each). The V and J ends lost 5 bases and 0 bases respectively, with 13 bases between them. CDR1 and CDR2 (germline): DFQATT, SNEGSKA (reference sequence). This CDR3 region has 15 residues. The CDR3 nucleotides read TGCAGTGCTGGGGGGCAATTCGCGAACACCGGGGAGCTGTTTTTT. Its protein is CSAGGQFANTGELFF.

This clonotype showed up just a few times. The V call is TRBV5-1, the J call TRBJ2-3; D remains ambiguous. The CDR3 sequence is 15 residues long. The V end was cut by 3 bases, the J end by 2 bases, with 13 bases between. Per germline, CDR1 SGHRS and CDR2 YFSETQ. CDR3 DNA sequence: TGCGCCAGCAGCTCTGGGTTGAGCTCCACAGATACGCAGTATTTT. Protein: CASSSGLSSTDTQYF.

Only a few counts were recorded for this clonotype. The chain carries TRBV4-2 and TRBJ1-6; 8 bases agree with TRBD1. The CDR3 has 16 residues. The junction had 10 bases not matched to a gene; V was cut back by 3 bases and J by 9 bases. CDR1 is LGHNA and CDR2 is YNFKEQ in the germline V gene. The chain's CDR3 is CASSQAGGEAASPLHF. The CDR3 DNA is TGTGCCAGCAGCCAGGCAGGGGGCGAGGCAGCTTCACCCCTCCACTTT.

As for this clonotype: A much larger clone is a single base away; this may be a read error. The CDR3 is CASSLDGGGNTVELFF. The CDR3 nucleotides are TGTGCCAGCAGCTTAGACGGGGGCGGGAACACCGTGGAGCTGTTTTTT. The rearrangement uses TRBV7-2 and TRBJ2-2, with D perhaps assigned TRBD1 or TRBD2 (6 bases each). The CDR3 has 16 amino acids. Germline V gene data show CDR1 as SGHTA and CDR2 as FQGNSA.

This clonotype has only a few counts. One end of the junction fails to match germline, which may point to a read error. The rearrangement uses TRBV4-1 and TRBJ1-6; the D is unclear. CDR1 is MGHRA and CDR2 is YSYEKL in the germline V gene. The CDR3 covers 13 residues. The CDR3 is CASSQDHNSPLHF. The CDR3 coding sequence is TGTGCCAGCAGCCAAGATCATAATTCACCCCTCCACTTT.

Many counts were recorded for this clonotype. V gene TRBV7-2 combines with J gene TRBJ1-4; D not resolved. The V gene's germline CDR1 is SGHTA and CDR2 FQGNSA. The CDR3 runs 13 residues. Trimming removed 10 bases at V and 6 bases at J, with 15 bases between. The CDR3 loop is CATSGRTHEKLFF. As DNA, the CDR3 is TGTGCCACCTCGGGCCGAACCCATGAAAAACTGTTTTTT.

Points on this clonotype: This may stem from a read error, because a much larger clone lies one nucleotide away. The chain employs TRBV7-9 and TRBJ1-1; maybe TRBD1 (6 bases). The CDR3 covers 15 residues. The germline CDR1 and CDR2 sequences are SEHNR and FQNEAQ (reference sequence). The CDR3 DNA sequence: TGTGCCAGCAGCTCCTCCGGCGGGGGGGACACTGCAGCTTTCTTT. This encodes CASSSSGGGDTAAFF.

This rearrangement joins TRBV19 to TRBJ2-1; D is uncertain. The CDR3 sequence is 12 residues long. Germline CDR1 LNHDA, CDR2 SQIVND (reference sequence). With 2 bases removed from V and 8 bases from J, the gap between germline ends came to 7 bases. In nucleotides, the CDR3 is TGTGCCAGTAGTATACCCCCACATGAGCAGTTCTTC. Protein sequence: CASSIPPHEQFF.

Here the CDR3 DNA reads TGTGCCAGCAGTGCCGGCGACACGGCGCGGGGGTCGCGGCAGAACACCATATATTTT. Encoded protein: CASSAGDTARGSRQNTIYF. The chain combines TRBV6-1 with TRBJ1-3; possibly TRBD1 for D (5 bases). CDR1 MNHNS and CDR2 SASEGT come from the germline V gene. The CDR3 runs 19 residues. Trimming left V 4 bases short and J 7 bases short, with 29 bases between.

This sequence joins TRBV20-1 and TRBJ1-2, with a tentative D call TRBD1 (5 bases). CDR1 is DFQATT and CDR2 is SNEGSKA in the germline V gene (reference sequence). Trimming stripped 4 bases from V and 4 bases from J, with 16 bases between. The CDR3 has 14 amino acids. The CDR3 region is CSATREGLGYGYTF. CDR3 in DNA: TGCAGTGCTACCCGGGAGGGGCTGGGCTATGGCTACACCTTC.

This chain connects TRBV2 to TRBJ2-7; D might be TRBD1 or TRBD2, each matching 5 bases. This CDR3 has 12 residues. V lost 7 bases and J lost 2, with 9 bases in between. Per the germline V gene, CDR1 is SNHLY and CDR2 is FYNNEI. In DNA, the CDR3 is TGTGCCAGCAAGGGACGGACCTACGAGCAGTACTTC. Translation: CASKGRTYEQYF.

V is TRBV7-2 and J is TRBJ1-4; a possible D gene is TRBD1 (5 bases). Germline CDR1 SGHTA, CDR2 FQGNSA. V was trimmed by 1 base and J by 3 bases, leaving 9 bases between them. This CDR3 contains 15 residues. The CDR3 DNA is TGTGCCAGCAGCTTAGATTTACAGGCTAATGAAAAACTGTTTTTT. Protein: CASSLDLQANEKLFF.

This clonotype was seen a handful of times. V gene TRBV28 combines with J gene TRBJ1-3; D is ambiguous. Trimming pared 4 bases from V and 4 bases from J, leaving 11 bases between. Germline-derived CDR1 and CDR2 are MDHEN and SYDVKM. The CDR3 is made up of 14 amino acids. This chain's CDR3 is CASSSEETGNTIYF. Written as DNA, the CDR3 is TGTGCCAGCAGTTCGGAAGAAACGGGAAACACCATATATTTT.

The chain employs TRBV12-3 or TRBV12-4 and TRBJ1-2; D is unclear. V dropped 3 bases and J dropped 3 bases, with 8 bases sitting between them. CDR3 size: 13 residues. CDR3 residues: CASSFTEDYGYTF. DNA of the CDR3: TGTGCCAGCAGTTTTACAGAAGACTATGGCTACACCTTC.

The chain links TRBV20-1 to TRBJ2-7; TRBD1 aligns across 9 bases. The V segment lost 4 bases and the J segment 6 bases; nucleotides outside the gene matches: 13. CDR1 and CDR2 (germline): DFQATT, SNEGSKA (reference sequence). The CDR3 covers 15 residues. The CDR3 is CSANRGGTGGAEQYF. CDR3 DNA: TGCAGTGCTAATAGGGGGGGTACAGGGGGCGCCGAGCAGTACTTC.

This clonotype has only a few counts. The chain joins TRBV7-9 to TRBJ2-1, with 11 positions matching TRBD2. This CDR3 region has 17 residues. Germline CDR1 SEHNR, CDR2 FQNEAQ (reference sequence). The V segment lost 5 bases and the J segment 2 bases; nucleotides outside the gene matches: 8. The CDR3 DNA reads TGTGCCAGCAGCCTCGCTTCTAGCGGGGGGACCTACAATGAGCAGTTCTTC. It codes for CASSLASSGGTYNEQFF.

This clonotype has only one observation. The rearrangement links TRBV27 to TRBJ2-1, with D perhaps TRBD1 (6 bases). The V gene lost 5 bases and the J gene lost 3 bases, with 17 bases spanning the gap. Germline V CDR1 and CDR2: MNHEY, SMNVEV (reference sequence). The CDR3 is 16 amino acids. This chain's CDR3 is CASSRWTDQIYNEQFF. The CDR3 DNA reads as TGTGCCAGCAGTCGCTGGACAGACCAAATCTACAATGAGCAGTTCTTC.

In its sample, this clonotype was seen a few times. The gene calls are TRBV7-2 and TRBJ1-5; no clear D. This CDR3 is built from 17 residues. The germline V and J ends were trimmed by 1 base and 2 bases, with 15 bases remaining between them. CDR1 and CDR2 (germline): SGHTA, FQGNSA. In DNA, the CDR3 is TGTGCCAGCAGCTTAGGTGCAGGTTTTGCGCGCAATCAGCCCCAGCATTTT. Its translation: CASSLGAGFARNQPQHF.

This clonotype has at least ten counts. The V gene is TRBV7-2, the J gene TRBJ2-5; no definite D call. The CDR3 runs 14 residues. Germline assignment: CDR1 SGHTA and CDR2 FQGNSA. Trimming took 6 bases from V and 1 from J, leaving 12 bases between them. CDR3 sequence: CASSWARGQETQYF. The CDR3 DNA reads as TGTGCCAGCAGTTGGGCCAGAGGCCAAGAGACCCAGTACTTC.